This T cell receptor (beta chain) was observed in a study of blood T cells in healthy people across ages. Notes on the study in general: Diversity estimates drawn from one million T cells were deemed underestimates.

The V gene's germline CDR1 is SGHTA and CDR2 FQGNSA. The CDR3 covers 13 residues. The V gene lost 5 bases and the J gene lost 5 bases, with 10 bases spanning the gap. Through a sample-barcoded 5' primer and a J-beta primer mix, a second PCR was run for roughly 6 to 12 cycles. TCRdb passed the 5' RACE reads through MiXCR, listing each CDR3 protein once. The data show about 680,000 distinct CDR3 sequences, with approximately 49% seen just once and under 35% held by the top ten. This clonotype was recorded only once. Antigen unknown. This chain uses TRBV7-2 with TRBJ1-5, with a weak D call TRBD1 (5 bases). Sequenced input: blood. The TCR comes from a woman in her fifties or sixties in good health. This chain's CDR3 is CASSRQLDQPQHF. As DNA, the CDR3 is TGTGCCAGCAGCCGACAGCTCGATCAGCCCCAGCATTTT. Full variable domain (outside the CDR3, taken from reference TRBV7-2 and TRBJ1-5): GAGVSQSPSNKVTEKGKDVELRCDPISGHTALYWYRQSLGQGLEFLIYFQGNSAPDKSGLPSDRFSAERTGGSVSTLTIQRTQQEDSAVYLCASSRQLDQPQHFGDGTRLSIL.